These 26 T cell receptor beta chains originate from one sample sequenced in a study of Tregs in tolerant kidney transplant recipients. TCRdb's table, derived via immunoSEQ multiplex PCR, lists solely in-frame clones and lacks some. The sample has around 63,000 clones; 80% to 90% are singletons. The starting material was Tregs from blood, obtained before the transplant. These TCRs come from a human donor who received a combined kidney and bone marrow transplant.

The CDR3 sequence is CASSYTRQGWAGELFF. DNA of the CDR3: TGTGCCAGCAGTTACACCAGACAGGGTTGGGCCGGGGAGCTGTTTTTT. J is TRBJ2-2 and V is TRBV6-5, with 7 bases matching TRBD1. Per the germline V gene, CDR1 is MNHEY and CDR2 is SVGAGI. V trimming: 2 bases; J trimming: 6 bases; junction bases outside the gene matches: 9. This CDR3 comprises 16 residues.

CDR3 bases: TGTGCCAGCAGCTTGGCTAGCGGGTCTAGCACAGATACGCAGTATTTT. It yields the protein CASSLASGSSTDTQYF. The chain recombines TRBV11-3 with TRBJ2-3, with 8 bases lining up with TRBD2. This CDR3 has 16 residues. V dropped 3 bases and J dropped 0; count of bases not matched to a gene: 5. Germline V CDR1 and CDR2: SGHNT, YENEEA.

The gene calls are TRBV7-9 and TRBJ2-3; 15 bases line up with TRBD2. Germline lookup yields CDR1 SEHNR and CDR2 FQNEAQ (reference sequence). This CDR3 is built from 16 residues. V dropped 5 bases and J dropped 7; count of bases not matched to a gene: 7. The CDR3 protein is CASSPGLAGGKHTQYF. The CDR3 coding sequence is TGTGCCAGCAGCCCAGGACTAGCGGGGGGGAAACATACGCAGTATTTT.

The chain employs TRBV5-1 and TRBJ1-6, with D perhaps matching TRBD1 (6 bases). Trimming took 0 bases from V and 8 from J, leaving 12 bases between them. Germline V gene sequence: CDR1 SGHRS, CDR2 YFSETQ. The CDR3 has 15 residues. CDR3 DNA: TGCGCCAGCAGCTTGGCAGGGGTTGGTTATTCACCCCTCCACTTT. It specifies CASSLAGVGYSPLHF.

V is TRBV7-2 and J is TRBJ2-3; D remains ambiguous. Germline lookup yields CDR1 SGHTA and CDR2 FQGNSA. The CDR3 covers 16 residues. The V end lost 5 bases, the J end lost 2 bases, and 17 bases lay between the germline ends. Here the CDR3 reads CASSRQAPGYTDTQYF. The CDR3 DNA sequence: TGTGCCAGCAGCCGACAAGCCCCCGGTTACACAGATACGCAGTATTTT. The full variable domain, with the rest looked up from reference TRBV7-2 and TRBJ2-3, is GAGVSQSPSNKVTEKGKDVELRCDPISGHTALYWYRQSLGQGLEFLIYFQGNSAPDKSGLPSDRFSAERTGGSVSTLTIQRTQQEDSAVYLCASSRQAPGYTDTQYFGPGTRLTVL.

This chain joins TRBV4-1 and TRBJ2-5; D not certain. The end of the DNA is better explained by TRBJ2-7, so the J call may be wrong. The length of the CDR3 is 13 residues. CDR1 and CDR2 from the germline V gene are MGHRA and YSYEKL. Here the CDR3 reads CASSLDHSYEQYF. The CDR3 bases are TGCGCCAGCAGCCTGGACCATTCCTACGAGCAGTACTTC.

The CDR3 DNA is TGTGCCAGCAGCTTAGTTTTTTCAGGGGGCGAGCAGTACTTC. This translates into CASSLVFSGGEQYF. This rearrangement joins TRBV7-2 to TRBJ2-7, with TRBD1 matching over 7 bases. The CDR3 is made up of 14 amino acids. J was trimmed by 6 bases and V by 1 base; bases with no gene match: 6. CDR1 and CDR2 (germline): SGHTA, FQGNSA.

This chain connects TRBV7-9 to TRBJ1-2; 7 positions agree with TRBD1. The CDR3 loop spans 13 amino acids. Per germline, CDR1 SEHNR and CDR2 FQNEAQ (reference sequence). V lost 1 base and J lost 7; bases outside the gene matches: 3. The CDR3 nucleotides read TGTGCCAGCAGCTTAGGACAGGGTTTTGGCTACACCTTC. Translated: CASSLGQGFGYTF.

Turning to this clone: Other DNA sequences within the sample encode an identical CDR3. CDR3 in DNA: TGTGCCAGTAGTATCAGTGGGAACTATGGCTACACCTTC. Residues: CASSISGNYGYTF. V and J are TRBV19 and TRBJ1-2, with unresolved D. Trimming removed 3 bases at V and 2 bases at J, with 7 bases between. The CDR3 spans 13 residues. Germline-derived CDR1 and CDR2 are LNHDA and SQIVND (reference sequence).

The chain combines TRBV6-5 with TRBJ2-1, with 7 nucleotides matching TRBD2. The V gene's germline CDR1 is MNHEY and CDR2 SVGAGI. The CDR3 consists of 16 residues. Unmatched junction bases numbered 8, after V lost 4 bases and J lost 2 bases. CDR3 residues: CASSSFGGGPYNEQFF. The CDR3 nucleotides are TGTGCCAGCAGTTCGTTTGGGGGGGGTCCCTACAATGAGCAGTTCTTC.

This sequence joins TRBV4-1 and TRBJ2-7, with TRBD1 as a possible D gene (5 bases). The CDR3 contains 14 residues. V dropped 4 bases and J dropped 2 bases, with 12 bases sitting between them. Germline CDR1 reads MGHRA; CDR2 reads YSYEKL. In nucleotides, the CDR3 is TGCGCCAGCAGCCCCGCAGGGCAAGCCTACGAGCAGTACTTC. Its translation is CASSPAGQAYEQYF.

This clone was counted between two and nine times. The rearrangement links TRBV6-5 to TRBJ1-6; TRBD1 is a possible D gene (5 bases). CDR3 length equals 15 residues. The V gene's germline CDR1 is MNHEY and CDR2 SVGAGI. Trimming cost V 0 bases and J 7 bases, with 10 bases left between them. As DNA, the CDR3 is TGTGCCAGCAGTTACTCGGGGGGACTAAATTCACCCCTCCACTTT. Translating gives CASSYSGGLNSPLHF.

This clone was counted a few times. The rearrangement links TRBV7-2 to TRBJ2-7; 7 positions agree with TRBD2. This CDR3 has 16 residues. Germline lookup yields CDR1 SGHTA and CDR2 FQGNSA. The V segment lost 5 bases and the J segment 4 bases; nucleotides outside the gene matches: 14. In nucleotides, the CDR3 is TGTGCCAGCAGCCACTCCGATCTAGCGGTTGGTTACGAGCAGTACTTC. Amino acids: CASSHSDLAVGYEQYF.

The chain has TRBV6-6 and TRBJ2-7; maybe TRBD2 (6 bases). Trimming stripped 7 bases from V and 7 bases from J, with 14 bases between. The germline V gene has CDR1 MNHNY and CDR2 SVGAGI (reference sequence). CDR3 length equals 12 residues. The CDR3 region is CASKLGGGEQYF. The CDR3 bases are TGTGCCAGCAAGTTAGGTGGGGGGGAGCAGTACTTC.

The rearrangement joins TRBV6-1 to TRBJ2-7, with TRBD2 matching over 7 bases. The CDR3 is made up of 15 amino acids. J was trimmed by 2 bases and V by 6 bases; bases with no gene match: 10. CDR1 is MNHNS, CDR2 SASEGT, per germline. CDR3 loop: CASSPTGRFPYEQYF. In DNA form, the CDR3 reads TGTGCCAGCAGCCCCACCGGGAGGTTTCCCTACGAGCAGTACTTC.

As regards this clone: The sample contains more than one DNA sequence encoding this CDR3. As DNA, the CDR3 is TGTGCCAGCAGTGAGCGGGGAGGCTATGGCTACACCTTC. Translation gives CASSERGGYGYTF. This chain links TRBV6-1 with TRBJ1-2; D is unclear. Germline-derived CDR1 and CDR2 are MNHNS and SASEGT. This CDR3 has 13 amino acids. V shed 3 bases and J shed 4 bases, with 9 bases lying between them.

On this clone: At the DNA level, this CDR3 is encoded by other sequences in the same sample as well. The CDR3 DNA is TGTGCCAGCTCACTCGGGGACAGGGCCTACGAGCAGTACTTC. Protein product: CASSLGDRAYEQYF. V usage is TRBV18 and J usage is TRBJ2-7; 9 bases align to TRBD1. V gave up 4 bases and J gave up 2 bases; unmatched junction bases: 3. CDR1 and CDR2 (germline): KGHSH, LQKENI. CDR3 size: 14 residues.

Only a few counts were recorded for this clone. This sequence joins TRBV4-2 and TRBJ2-2; no reliable D call. CDR3 length: 12 amino acids. Germline loops: CDR1 LGHNA, CDR2 YNFKEQ. Trimming removed 4 bases from V and 5 bases from J, with 5 bases in between. As DNA, the CDR3 is TGTGCCAGCAGCCCAAAGACCGGGGAGCTGTTTTTT. Amino acids: CASSPKTGELFF.

Points on this clone: Germline and junction disagree at one end, which may indicate a read error. The rearrangement joins TRBV7-2 to TRBJ2-3; a possible D gene is TRBD1 (5 bases). CDR1 and CDR2 from the germline V gene are SGHTA and FQGNSA. The CDR3 covers 9 residues. CDR3 in DNA: TGTGCCAGCAGCTTAGAAGACAGTTTT. It encodes CASSLEDSF. Drawing the rest from reference TRBV7-2 and TRBJ2-3, the complete variable domain is GAGVSQSPSNKVTEKGKDVELRCDPISGHTALYWYRQSLGQGLEFLIYFQGNSAPDKSGLPSDRFSAERTGGSVSTLTIQRTQQEDSAVYLCASSLEDSFGPGTRLTVL.

V is TRBV5-4 and J is TRBJ1-2; 9 nucleotides align to TRBD1. Trimming took 0 bases from V and 5 from J; bases not matched to a gene: 5. This CDR3 is 15 amino acids long. Germline CDR1 is SGHNT and CDR2 is YYREEE (reference sequence). The DNA for the CDR3 is TGTGCCAGCAGCTTGGGGGACAGGGAAAGATATGGCTACACCTTC. As protein: CASSLGDRERYGYTF.

The V call is TRBV7-2, the J call TRBJ2-5; 7 bases map to TRBD1. Trimming cost V 2 bases and J 5 bases; bases outside gene matches: 2. CDR3 length: 13 residues. Germline CDR1 SGHTA, CDR2 FQGNSA. Written as DNA, the CDR3 is TGTGCCAGCAGCTTAAGACAGGGCGAGACCCAGTACTTC. Amino acids: CASSLRQGETQYF.

This clone appeared once. The V call is TRBV5-1, the J call TRBJ1-1; D is possibly TRBD1 (5 bases). CDR1 is SGHRS and CDR2 is YFSETQ in the germline V gene. Trimming took off 4 bases at V and 5 bases at J, with 15 bases between the two ends. CDR3 length: 14 amino acids. CDR3 sequence reads: CASSGGALETEAFF. CDR3 in DNA: TGCGCCAGCAGCGGCGGGGCACTTGAGACTGAAGCTTTCTTT.

The V and J genes are TRBV7-2 and TRBJ1-2, with 8 nucleotides matching TRBD1. The CDR3 covers 15 residues. The germline CDR1 and CDR2 sequences are SGHTA and FQGNSA. The junction had 11 bases not matched to a gene; V was cut back by 5 bases and J by 6 bases. The CDR3: CASSRLAGGANGYTF. DNA for the CDR3: TGTGCCAGCAGCCGATTAGCAGGGGGCGCGAATGGCTACACCTTC.

The chain has TRBV21-1 and TRBJ1-4. TRBV21-1 is a recognized pseudogene. CDR3 size: 12 residues. This CDR3 is CASSKGREKLFF. CDR3 sequence (DNA): TGTGCCAGCAGCAAAGGGCGTGAAAAACTGTTTTTT.

This clone was observed a single time. This chain links TRBV4-1 with TRBJ1-5; weak D call: TRBD1 (6 bases). The length of the CDR3 is 16 residues. V lost 2 bases, J lost 6 bases, and 17 bases lay in between. Germline CDR1 is MGHRA and CDR2 is YSYEKL. Written as DNA, the CDR3 is TGCGCCAGCAGCCAACCTAGGGAGGGGGTTCGTCAGCCCCAGCATTTT. Its translation is CASSQPREGVRQPQHF.

The chain has TRBV5-1 and TRBJ1-2; D is unclear. Trimming removed 0 bases from V and 1 base from J, with 10 bases in between. Germline CDR1 is SGHRS and CDR2 is YFSETQ. The CDR3 extends over 15 amino acids. The CDR3 loop reads CASSLAALGNYGYTF. The CDR3 DNA follows: TGCGCCAGCAGCTTGGCCGCTCTCGGTAACTATGGCTACACCTTC.